This entry features one T cell receptor beta chain sequence. These data come from a study of blood T cell repertoires in COVID-19. Study background: The samples span acute and convalescent COVID-19 from the United States, Italy and Spain. PBMCs, B-cell-depleted T cells, or T cells were the source of the cDNA or gDNA that made up the material.

In the authors' methods: Estimated nucleated cell counts came from reference gene primer amplification. Repertoires were generated with immunoSEQ multiplex PCR, while TCRdb's copy carries only in-frame clones and drops some. The DNA gave D and trimming, while V, J and clone size come from that table. Among more than 35,000 clones listed, roughly nine tenths were seen once. The germline gives CDR1 SNHLY, CDR2 FYNNEI. This CDR3 is built from 17 residues. With 6 bases removed from V and 0 bases from J, the gap between germline ends came to 18 bases. The receptor was isolated from a man younger than 40 with active or convalescent COVID-19. What was sequenced was peripheral blood. This chain connects TRBV2 to TRBJ1-5; D is uncertain. The CDR3 protein is CASSLRAHSDSNQPQHF. The CDR3 nucleotides are TGTGCCAGCAGCCTCCGGGCCCATAGCGATAGCAATCAGCCCCAGCATTTT. The full variable domain, completed using reference TRBV2 and TRBJ1-5, is EPEVTQTPSHQVTQMGQEVILRCVPISNHLYFYWYRQILGQKVEFLVSFYNNEISEKSEIFDDQFSVERPDGSNFTLKIRSTKLEDSAMYFCASSLRAHSDSNQPQHFGDGTRLSIL.